This is a list of T cell receptor beta chains from one sample in a study of blood T cell repertoires in COVID-19. Clones were read by immunoSEQ multiplex PCR, and TCRdb kept only the in-frame ones, dropping some. In the table there are about 280,000 clones, roughly 89% of which are singletons. The sample consisted of PBMCs or T cells enriched from blood (not recorded which). These receptors all stem from a woman under 30 with acute COVID-19. CDR3s include the opening cysteine and the closing phenylalanine or tryptophan. A D gene is named only where the DNA matches it firmly. Where a row states a size, it is once, few, many or the class of an expanded clone; other rows omit it.

CDR3: CASSRQLAGGTGELFF; DNA: TGTGCCAGCTCACGACAACTAGCGGGAGGCACCGGGGAGCTGTTTTTT; D: TRBD2; V: TRBV18; size: -; J: TRBJ2-2
CDR3: CSVEWAGGLETQYF; DNA: TGCAGCGTTGAATGGGCGGGAGGGCTAGAGACCCAGTACTTC; D: TRBD2; V: TRBV29-1; size: -; J: TRBJ2-5
CDR3: CASSQNERRSSYNEQFF; DNA: TGTGCCAGCAGCCAAAACGAACGGCGGAGCTCCTACAATGAGCAGTTCTTC; D: -; V: TRBV4-2; size: few; J: TRBJ2-1
CDR3: CASSEGKLAGIYNEQFF; DNA: TGTGCCAGCAGCGAGGGTAAACTAGCGGGAATATACAATGAGCAGTTCTTC; D: TRBD2; V: TRBV7-9; size: -; J: TRBJ2-1
CDR3: CASSPIVGTAHYGYTF; DNA: TGTGCCAGCAGTCCGATAGTAGGGACAGCTCACTATGGCTACACCTTC; D: TRBD1; V: TRBV27; size: once; J: TRBJ1-2
CDR3: CASSWTDSYEQYF; DNA: TGTGCCAGCAGTTGGACAGACTCCTACGAGCAGTACTTC; D: -; V: TRBV6-5; size: -; J: TRBJ2-7
CDR3: CASSYGGLAGGPSEQYF; DNA: TGTGCCAGCAGCTACGGCGGACTAGCGGGAGGGCCGAGTGAGCAGTACTTC; D: TRBD2; V: TRBV11-3; size: -; J: TRBJ2-7
CDR3: CARSSGLSGKSWEAFF; DNA: TGTGCCAGAAGCTCTGGACTGTCCGGAAAGAGCTGGGAGGCTTTCTTT; D: -; V: TRBV5-3; size: -; J: TRBJ1-1
CDR3: CASSGHRVSTDTQYF; DNA: TGCGCCAGCAGTGGCCACAGGGTCAGCACAGATACGCAGTATTTT; D: -; V: TRBV10-1; size: -; J: TRBJ2-3
CDR3: CSARQGETEAFF; DNA: TGCAGCGCCCGACAGGGAGAGACTGAAGCTTTCTTT; D: TRBD1; V: TRBV29-1; size: -; J: TRBJ1-1
CDR3: CASSERAGGPYEQYF; DNA: TGTGCCAGCAGTGAACGGGCGGGAGGGCCTTACGAGCAGTACTTC; D: TRBD2; V: TRBV2; size: -; J: TRBJ2-7
CDR3: CAWVTSSYNEQFF; DNA: TGTGCCTGGGTTACTAGCTCCTACAATGAGCAGTTCTTC; D: -; V: TRBV30; size: -; J: TRBJ2-1